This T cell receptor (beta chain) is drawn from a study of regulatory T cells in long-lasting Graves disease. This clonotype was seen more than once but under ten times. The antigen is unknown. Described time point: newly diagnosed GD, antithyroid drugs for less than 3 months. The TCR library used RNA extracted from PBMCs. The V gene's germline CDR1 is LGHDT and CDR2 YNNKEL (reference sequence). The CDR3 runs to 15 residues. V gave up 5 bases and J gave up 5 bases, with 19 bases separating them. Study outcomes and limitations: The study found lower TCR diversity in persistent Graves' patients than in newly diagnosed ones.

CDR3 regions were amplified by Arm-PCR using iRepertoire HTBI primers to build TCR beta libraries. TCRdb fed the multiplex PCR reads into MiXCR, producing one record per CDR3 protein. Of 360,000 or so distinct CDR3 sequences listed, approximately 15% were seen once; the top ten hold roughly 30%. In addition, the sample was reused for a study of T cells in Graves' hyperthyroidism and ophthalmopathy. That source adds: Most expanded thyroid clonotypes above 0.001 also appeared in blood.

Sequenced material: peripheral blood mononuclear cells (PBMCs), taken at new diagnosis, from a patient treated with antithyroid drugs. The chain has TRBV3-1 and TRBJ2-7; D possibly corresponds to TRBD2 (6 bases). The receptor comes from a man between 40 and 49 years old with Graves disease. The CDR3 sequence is CASSSLAGFVDEQYF. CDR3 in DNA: TGTGCCAGCAGCTCTCTGGCGGGGTTTGTAGACGAGCAGTACTTC.